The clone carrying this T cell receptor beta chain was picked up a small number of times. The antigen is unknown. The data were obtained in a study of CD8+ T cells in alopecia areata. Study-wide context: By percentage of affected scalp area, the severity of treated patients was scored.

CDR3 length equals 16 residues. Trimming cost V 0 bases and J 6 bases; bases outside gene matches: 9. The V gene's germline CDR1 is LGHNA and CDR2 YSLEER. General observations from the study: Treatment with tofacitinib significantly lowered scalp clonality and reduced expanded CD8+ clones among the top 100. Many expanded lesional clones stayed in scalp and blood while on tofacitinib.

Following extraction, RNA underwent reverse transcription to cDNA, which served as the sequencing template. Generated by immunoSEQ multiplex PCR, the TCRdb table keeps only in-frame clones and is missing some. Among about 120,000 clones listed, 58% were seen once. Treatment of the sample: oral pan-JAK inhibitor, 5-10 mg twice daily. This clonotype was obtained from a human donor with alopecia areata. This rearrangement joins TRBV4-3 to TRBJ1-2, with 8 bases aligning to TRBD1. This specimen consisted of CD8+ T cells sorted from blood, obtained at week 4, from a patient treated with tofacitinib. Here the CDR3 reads CASSQEGPGGANGYTF. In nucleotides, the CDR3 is TGCGCCAGCAGCCAAGAAGGTCCAGGGGGCGCGAATGGCTACACCTTC.